This T cell receptor (beta chain) was sequenced during a study of blood T cell dynamics during melanoma immunotherapy. Time point meaning: week 3, after first cycle of checkpoint inhibitor. V was trimmed by 0 bases and J by 3 bases, leaving 9 bases between them. This CDR3 spans 14 amino acids. Germline CDR1 reads SGHRS; CDR2 reads YFSETQ. Assay used: immunoSEQ multiplex PCR; TCRdb lists only in-frame clones, some missing. The table includes 1,000 or so clones, roughly 70% detected once. Sequencing used central memory CD8+ T cells from blood, obtained from a patient treated with checkpoint blockade. The V gene is TRBV5-1, the J gene TRBJ1-1, with TRBD1 as a possible D gene (5 bases). This receptor was identified in a human donor with melanoma. The CDR3 nucleotides are TGCGCCAGCAGCTTGGAAGGGGCTTACACTGAAGCTTTCTTT. It encodes CASSLEGAYTEAFF.